The text below deals with one TCR beta chain. The sample is drawn from a study of blood T cell repertoires in COVID-19. Method: immunoSEQ multiplex PCR; TCRdb's copy keeps in-frame clones and lacks some. The table has fewer than 300,000 clones, about 80% seen once. V trimming: 9 bases; J trimming: 4 bases; junction bases outside the gene matches: 8. Germline values: CDR1 SNHLY, CDR2 FYNNEI. CDR3 size: 14 residues. V usage is TRBV2 and J usage is TRBJ2-1; 8 nucleotides match TRBD2. Sample: peripheral blood. This sequence originates from a person aged 65 to 85 with COVID-19, enrolled during active disease. The CDR3 DNA sequence: TGTGCCAGGCAAGCGGGAGCGGGATACAATGAGCAGTTCTTC. This gives the protein CARQAGAGYNEQFF.